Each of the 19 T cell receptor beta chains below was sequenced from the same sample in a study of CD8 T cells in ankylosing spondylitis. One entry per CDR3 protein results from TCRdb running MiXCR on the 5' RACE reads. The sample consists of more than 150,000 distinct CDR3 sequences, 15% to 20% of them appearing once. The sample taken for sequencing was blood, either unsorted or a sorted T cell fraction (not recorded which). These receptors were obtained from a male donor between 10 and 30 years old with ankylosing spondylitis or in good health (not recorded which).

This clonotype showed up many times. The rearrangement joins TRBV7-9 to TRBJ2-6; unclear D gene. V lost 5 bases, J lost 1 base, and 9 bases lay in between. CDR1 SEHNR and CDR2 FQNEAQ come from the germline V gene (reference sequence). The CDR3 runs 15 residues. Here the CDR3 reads CASSITPSGANVLTF. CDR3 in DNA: TGTGCCAGCAGCATAACCCCTTCTGGGGCCAACGTCCTGACTTTC.

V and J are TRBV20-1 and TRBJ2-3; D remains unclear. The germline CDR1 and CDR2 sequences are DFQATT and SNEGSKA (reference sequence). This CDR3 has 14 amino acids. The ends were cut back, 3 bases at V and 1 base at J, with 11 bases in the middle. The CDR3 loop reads CSASPSAGTDTQYF. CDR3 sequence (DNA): TGCAGTGCTAGTCCCTCGGCTGGCACAGATACGCAGTATTTT.

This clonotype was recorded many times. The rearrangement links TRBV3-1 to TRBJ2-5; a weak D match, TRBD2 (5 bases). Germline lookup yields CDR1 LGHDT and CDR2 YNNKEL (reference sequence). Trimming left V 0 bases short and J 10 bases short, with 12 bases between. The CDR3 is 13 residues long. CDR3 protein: CASSQDLMGVQYF. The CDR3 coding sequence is TGTGCCAGCAGCCAAGATCTCATGGGAGTCCAGTACTTC.

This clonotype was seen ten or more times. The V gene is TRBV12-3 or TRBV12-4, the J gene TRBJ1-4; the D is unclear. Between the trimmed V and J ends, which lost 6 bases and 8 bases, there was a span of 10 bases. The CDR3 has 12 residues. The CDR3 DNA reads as TGTGCCAGCAGGGGGAATGGAGAAAAACTGTTTTTT. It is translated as CASRGNGEKLFF.

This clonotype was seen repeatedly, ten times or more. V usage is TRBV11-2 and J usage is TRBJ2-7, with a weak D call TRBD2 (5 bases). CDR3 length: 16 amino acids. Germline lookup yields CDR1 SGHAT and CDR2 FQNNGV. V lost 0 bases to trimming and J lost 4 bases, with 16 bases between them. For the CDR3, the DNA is TGTGCCAGCAGCTTAGATCCACTAGTCAGTGGGTACGAGCAGTACTTC. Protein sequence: CASSLDPLVSGYEQYF. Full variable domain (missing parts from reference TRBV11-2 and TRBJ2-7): EAGVAQSPRYKIIEKRQSVAFWCNPISGHATLYWYQQILGQGPKLLIQFQNNGVVDDSQLPKDRFSAERLKGVDSTLKIQPAKLEDSAVYLCASSLDPLVSGYEQYFGPGTRLTVT.

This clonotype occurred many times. The CDR3 nucleotides are TGTGCCGCAGGGAAAGTTTATAGCAATCAGCCCCAGCATTTT. Translated, it gives CAAGKVYSNQPQHF. This chain joins TRBV27 and TRBJ1-5; D is possibly TRBD1 (5 bases). Trimming pared 11 bases from V and 0 bases from J, leaving 14 bases between. The CDR3 loop spans 14 amino acids. Per the germline V gene, CDR1 is MNHEY and CDR2 is SMNVEV (reference sequence).

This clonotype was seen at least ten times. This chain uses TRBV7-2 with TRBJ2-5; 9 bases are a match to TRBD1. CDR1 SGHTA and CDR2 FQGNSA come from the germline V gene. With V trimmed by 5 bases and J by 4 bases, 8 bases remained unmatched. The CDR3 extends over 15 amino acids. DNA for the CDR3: TGTGCCAGCAGCACCCCACAGGGGGCGGGAGAGACCCAGTACTTC. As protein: CASSTPQGAGETQYF.

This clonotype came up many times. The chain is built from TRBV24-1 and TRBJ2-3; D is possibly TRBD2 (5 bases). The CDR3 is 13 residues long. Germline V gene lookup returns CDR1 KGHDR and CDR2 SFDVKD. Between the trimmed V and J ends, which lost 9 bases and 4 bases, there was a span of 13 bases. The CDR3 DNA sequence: TGTGCCACCCAGTCGAGGGAACCAGATACGCAGTATTTT. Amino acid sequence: CATQSREPDTQYF.

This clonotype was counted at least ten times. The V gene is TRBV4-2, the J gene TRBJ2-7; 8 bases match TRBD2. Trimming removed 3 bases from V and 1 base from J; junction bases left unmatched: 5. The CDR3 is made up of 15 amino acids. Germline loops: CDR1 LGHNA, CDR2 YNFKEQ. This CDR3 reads CASSHRLAGSYEQYF. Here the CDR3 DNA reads TGTGCCAGCAGCCACCGTCTAGCGGGTTCCTACGAGCAGTACTTC.

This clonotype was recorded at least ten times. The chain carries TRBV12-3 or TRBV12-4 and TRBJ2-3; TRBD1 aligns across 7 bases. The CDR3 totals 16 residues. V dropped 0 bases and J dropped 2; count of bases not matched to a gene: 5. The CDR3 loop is CASSLAGDRATDTQYF. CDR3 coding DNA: TGTGCCAGCAGTTTAGCAGGGGACAGAGCCACAGATACGCAGTATTTT.

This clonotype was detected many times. In DNA form, the CDR3 reads TGTGCCAGCAGTTACTCGGAGGACACCAATGAGCAGTTCTTC. Translating gives CASSYSEDTNEQFF. The chain carries TRBV6-5 and TRBJ2-1; perhaps D is TRBD1 or TRBD2 (5 bases each). CDR3 length: 14 amino acids. The V end was cut by 0 bases, the J end by 6 bases, with 9 bases between. Germline V CDR1 and CDR2: MNHEY, SVGAGI.

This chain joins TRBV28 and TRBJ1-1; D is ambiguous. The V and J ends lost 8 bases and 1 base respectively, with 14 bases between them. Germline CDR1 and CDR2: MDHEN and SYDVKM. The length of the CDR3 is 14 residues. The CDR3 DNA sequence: TGTGCCAGCGGGGATGGAGTATGGAACACTGAAGCTTTCTTT. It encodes CASGDGVWNTEAFF.

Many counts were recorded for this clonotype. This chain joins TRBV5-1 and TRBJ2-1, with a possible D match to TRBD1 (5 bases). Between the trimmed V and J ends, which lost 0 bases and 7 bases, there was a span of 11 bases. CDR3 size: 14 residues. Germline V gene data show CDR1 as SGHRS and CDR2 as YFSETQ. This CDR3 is CASSLGSRVNEQFF. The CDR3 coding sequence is TGCGCCAGCAGCTTGGGATCCAGGGTAAATGAGCAGTTCTTC.

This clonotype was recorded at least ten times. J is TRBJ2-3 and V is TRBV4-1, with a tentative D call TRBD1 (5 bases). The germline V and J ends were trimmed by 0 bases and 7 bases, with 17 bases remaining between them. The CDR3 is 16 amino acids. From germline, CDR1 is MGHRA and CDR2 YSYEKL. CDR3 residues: CASSQEESRGQYTQYF. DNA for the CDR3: TGCGCCAGCAGCCAAGAGGAAAGTAGGGGTCAGTATACGCAGTATTTT.

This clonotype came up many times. The CDR3 DNA sequence: TGCAGTGCTAGAGTCTGGCAAGAGACCCAGTACTTC. Protein product: CSARVWQETQYF. This chain connects TRBV20-1 to TRBJ2-5; D remains ambiguous. The CDR3 spans 12 residues. Looked up from germline, CDR1 is DFQATT and CDR2 is SNEGSKA (reference sequence). The ends were cut back, 1 base at V and 2 bases at J, with 5 bases in the middle.

CDR3 nucleotides: TGTGCCAGCAGCCAAGATGGGAACAACCCGAACACTGAAGCTTTCTTT. This gives the protein CASSQDGNNPNTEAFF. The rearrangement joins TRBV14 to TRBJ1-1; no definite D call. V was trimmed by 0 bases and J by 1 base, leaving 12 bases between them. CDR1 is SGHDN, CDR2 FVKESK, per germline. The CDR3 loop spans 16 amino acids.

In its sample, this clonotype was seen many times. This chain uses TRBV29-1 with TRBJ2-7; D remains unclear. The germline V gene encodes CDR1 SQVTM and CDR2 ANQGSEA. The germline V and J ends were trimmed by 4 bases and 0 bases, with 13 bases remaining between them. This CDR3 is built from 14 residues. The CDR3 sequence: CSVGVNVNSYEQYF. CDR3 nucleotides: TGCAGCGTTGGAGTTAACGTCAACTCCTACGAGCAGTACTTC.

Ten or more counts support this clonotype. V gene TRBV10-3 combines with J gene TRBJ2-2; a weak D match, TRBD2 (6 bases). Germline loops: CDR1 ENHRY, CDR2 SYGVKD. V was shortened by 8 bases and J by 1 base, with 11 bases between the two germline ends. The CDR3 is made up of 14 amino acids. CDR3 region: CAIFGGGNTGELFF. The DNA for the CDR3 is TGTGCCATCTTCGGGGGAGGGAACACCGGGGAGCTGTTTTTT.

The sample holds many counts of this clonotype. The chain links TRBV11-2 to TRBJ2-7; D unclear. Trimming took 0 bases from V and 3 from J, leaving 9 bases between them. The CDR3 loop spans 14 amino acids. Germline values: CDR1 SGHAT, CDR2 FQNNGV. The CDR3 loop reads CASSLDSPGYEQYV. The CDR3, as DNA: TGTGCCAGCAGCTTAGACAGCCCCGGCTACGAGCAGTACGTC.